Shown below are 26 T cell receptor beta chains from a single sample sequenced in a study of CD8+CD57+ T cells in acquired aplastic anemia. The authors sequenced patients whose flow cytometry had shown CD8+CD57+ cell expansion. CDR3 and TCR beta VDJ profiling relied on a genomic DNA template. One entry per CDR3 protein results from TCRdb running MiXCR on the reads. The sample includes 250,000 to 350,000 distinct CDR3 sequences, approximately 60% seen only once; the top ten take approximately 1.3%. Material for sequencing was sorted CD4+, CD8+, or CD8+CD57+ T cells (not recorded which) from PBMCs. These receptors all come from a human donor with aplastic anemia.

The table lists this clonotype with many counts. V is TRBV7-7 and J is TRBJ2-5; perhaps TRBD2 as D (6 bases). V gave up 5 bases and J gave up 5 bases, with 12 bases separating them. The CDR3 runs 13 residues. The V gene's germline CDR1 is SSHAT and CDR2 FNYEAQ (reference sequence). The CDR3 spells CASSTGRGETQYF. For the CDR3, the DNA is TGTGCCAGCAGCACCGGTCGGGGGGAGACCCAGTACTTC. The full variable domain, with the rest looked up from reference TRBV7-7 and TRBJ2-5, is GAGVSQSPRYKVTKRGQDVTLRCDPISSHATLYWYQQALGQGPEFLTYFNYEAQPDKSGLPSDRFSAERPEGSISTLTIQRTEQRDSAMYRCASSTGRGETQYFGPGTRLLVL.

The CDR3: CAITSGIADTQYF. The CDR3 DNA is TGTGCCATCACGTCAGGGATTGCAGATACGCAGTATTTT. The chain has TRBV10-3 and TRBJ2-3; D might be TRBD1 (5 bases). The CDR3 spans 13 residues. Germline V gene lookup returns CDR1 ENHRY and CDR2 SYGVKD. Trimming removed 7 bases at V and 4 bases at J, with 12 bases between.

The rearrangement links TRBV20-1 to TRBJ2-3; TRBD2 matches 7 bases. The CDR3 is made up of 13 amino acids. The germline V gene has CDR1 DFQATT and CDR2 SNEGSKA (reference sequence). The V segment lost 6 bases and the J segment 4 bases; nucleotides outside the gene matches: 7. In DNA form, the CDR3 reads TGCAGTGCCCCTGGTGGGAGGGCAGATACGCAGTATTTT. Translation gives CSAPGGRADTQYF.

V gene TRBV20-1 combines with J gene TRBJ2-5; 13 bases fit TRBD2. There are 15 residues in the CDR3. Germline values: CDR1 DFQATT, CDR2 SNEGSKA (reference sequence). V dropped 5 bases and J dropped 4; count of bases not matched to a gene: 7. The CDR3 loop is CSAAKLAGGGETQYF. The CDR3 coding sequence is TGCAGTGCTGCTAAACTAGCGGGAGGGGGAGAGACCCAGTACTTC.

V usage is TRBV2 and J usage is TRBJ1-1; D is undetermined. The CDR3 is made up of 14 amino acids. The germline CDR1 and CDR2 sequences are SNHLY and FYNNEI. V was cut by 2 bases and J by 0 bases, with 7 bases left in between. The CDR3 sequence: CASSEPKMNTEAFF. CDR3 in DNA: TGTGCCAGCAGTGAACCCAAAATGAACACTGAAGCTTTCTTT.

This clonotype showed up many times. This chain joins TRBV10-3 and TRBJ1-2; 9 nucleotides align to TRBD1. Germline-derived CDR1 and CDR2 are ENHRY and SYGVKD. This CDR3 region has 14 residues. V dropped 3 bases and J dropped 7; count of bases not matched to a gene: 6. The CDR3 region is CAISDPGTGSGYTF. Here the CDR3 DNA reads TGTGCCATCAGTGACCCCGGGACAGGGTCTGGCTACACCTTC.

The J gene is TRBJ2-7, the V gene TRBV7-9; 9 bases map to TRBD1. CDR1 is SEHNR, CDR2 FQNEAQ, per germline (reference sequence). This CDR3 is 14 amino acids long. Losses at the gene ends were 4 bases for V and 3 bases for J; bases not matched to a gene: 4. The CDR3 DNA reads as TGTGCCAGCAGCTCACAGGGGGCCGACTACGAGCAGTACTTC. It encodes CASSSQGADYEQYF.

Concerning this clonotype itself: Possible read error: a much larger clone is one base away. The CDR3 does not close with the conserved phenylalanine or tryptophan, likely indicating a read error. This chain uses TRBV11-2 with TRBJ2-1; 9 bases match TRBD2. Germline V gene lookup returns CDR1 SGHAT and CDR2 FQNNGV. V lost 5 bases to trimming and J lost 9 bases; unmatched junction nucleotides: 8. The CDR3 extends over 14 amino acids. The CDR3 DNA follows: TGTGCCAGCAGCCCAGGGACTAGCAAGAGTGAGCAGTTCCTC. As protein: CASSPGTSKSEQFL.

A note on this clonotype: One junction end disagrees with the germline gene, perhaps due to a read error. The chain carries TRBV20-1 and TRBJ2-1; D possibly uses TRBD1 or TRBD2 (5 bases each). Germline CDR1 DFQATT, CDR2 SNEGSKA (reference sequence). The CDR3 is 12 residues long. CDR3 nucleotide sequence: TGCAGTGCTAGCGGGGCCTACAATGAGCGGTTCTTC. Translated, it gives CSASGAYNERFF.

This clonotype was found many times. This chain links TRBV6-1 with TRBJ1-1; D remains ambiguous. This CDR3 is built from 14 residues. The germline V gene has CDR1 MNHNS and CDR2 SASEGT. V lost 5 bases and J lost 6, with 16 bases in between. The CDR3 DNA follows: TGTGCCAGCAGTACGGACCCCTTGGGAGCTGAAGCTTTCTTT. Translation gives CASSTDPLGAEAFF.

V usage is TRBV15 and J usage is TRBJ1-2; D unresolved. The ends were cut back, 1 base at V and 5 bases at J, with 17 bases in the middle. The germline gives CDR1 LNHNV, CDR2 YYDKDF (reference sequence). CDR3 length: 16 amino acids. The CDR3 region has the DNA TGTGCCACCAGCAGAGGACGACTTCCCCAGCCTTATGGCTACACCTTC. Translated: CATSRGRLPQPYGYTF.

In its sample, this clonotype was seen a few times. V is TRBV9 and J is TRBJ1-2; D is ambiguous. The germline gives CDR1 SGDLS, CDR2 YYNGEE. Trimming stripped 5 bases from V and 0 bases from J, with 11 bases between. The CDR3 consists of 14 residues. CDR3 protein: CASSKSDSNYGYTF. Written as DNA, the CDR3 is TGTGCCAGCAGTAAAAGCGACTCTAACTATGGCTACACCTTC.

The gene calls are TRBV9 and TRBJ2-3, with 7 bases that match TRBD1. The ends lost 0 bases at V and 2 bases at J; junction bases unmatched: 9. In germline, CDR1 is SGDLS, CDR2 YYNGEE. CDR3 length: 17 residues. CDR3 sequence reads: CASSVAGGGTATDTQYF. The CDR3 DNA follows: TGTGCCAGCAGCGTAGCAGGGGGTGGGACAGCCACAGATACGCAGTATTTT.

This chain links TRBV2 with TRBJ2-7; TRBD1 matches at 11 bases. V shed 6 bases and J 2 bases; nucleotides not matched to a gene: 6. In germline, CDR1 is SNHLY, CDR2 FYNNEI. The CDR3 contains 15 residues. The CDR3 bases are TGTGCCAGCAGGGGGGACAGGGGGGCTCCCTACGAGCAGTACTTC. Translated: CASRGDRGAPYEQYF.

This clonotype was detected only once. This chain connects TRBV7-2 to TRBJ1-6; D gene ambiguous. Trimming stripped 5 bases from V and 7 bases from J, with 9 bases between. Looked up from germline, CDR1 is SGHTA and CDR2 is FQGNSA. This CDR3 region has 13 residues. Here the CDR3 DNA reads TGTGCCAGCAGCCCCACGTTGAATTCACCCCTCCACTTT. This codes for CASSPTLNSPLHF.

CDR3 DNA sequence: TGTGCCAGCAGGACGACACAAGCCTATGGCTACACCTTC. Translated: CASRTTQAYGYTF. The V gene is TRBV2, the J gene TRBJ1-2; D call uncertain. This CDR3 has 13 amino acids. The germline V gene has CDR1 SNHLY and CDR2 FYNNEI. The germline V and J ends were trimmed by 6 bases and 4 bases, with 12 bases remaining between them.

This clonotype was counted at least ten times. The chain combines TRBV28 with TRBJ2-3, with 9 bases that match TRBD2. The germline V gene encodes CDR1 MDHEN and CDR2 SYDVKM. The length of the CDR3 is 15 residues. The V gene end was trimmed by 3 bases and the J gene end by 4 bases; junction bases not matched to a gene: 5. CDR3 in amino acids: CASSFLAGMSDTQYF. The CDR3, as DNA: TGTGCCAGCAGTTTTCTAGCGGGGATGTCAGATACGCAGTATTTT.

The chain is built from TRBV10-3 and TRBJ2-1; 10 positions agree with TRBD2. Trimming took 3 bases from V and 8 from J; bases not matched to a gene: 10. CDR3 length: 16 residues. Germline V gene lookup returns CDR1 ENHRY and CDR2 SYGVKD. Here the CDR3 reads CAISDLSGGARDEQFF. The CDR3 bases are TGTGCCATCAGTGATCTCAGCGGGGGGGCCAGGGATGAGCAGTTCTTC.

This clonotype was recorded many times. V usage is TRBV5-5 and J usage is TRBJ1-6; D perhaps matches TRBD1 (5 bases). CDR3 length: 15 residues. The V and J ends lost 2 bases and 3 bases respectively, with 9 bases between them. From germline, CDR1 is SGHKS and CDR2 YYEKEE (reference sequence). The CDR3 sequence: CASSFQGDYNSPLHF. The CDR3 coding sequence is TGTGCCAGCAGCTTCCAGGGAGACTATAATTCACCCCTCCACTTT.

CDR3 sequence reads: CAISDTGARGQYF. The CDR3 DNA sequence: TGTGCCATCAGTGATACCGGGGCGAGGGGTCAGTACTTC. J is TRBJ2-4 and V is TRBV10-3, with D perhaps matching TRBD1 or TRBD2 (5 bases each). Germline loops: CDR1 ENHRY, CDR2 SYGVKD. Trimming removed 3 bases at V and 12 bases at J, with 15 bases between. This CDR3 has 13 amino acids.

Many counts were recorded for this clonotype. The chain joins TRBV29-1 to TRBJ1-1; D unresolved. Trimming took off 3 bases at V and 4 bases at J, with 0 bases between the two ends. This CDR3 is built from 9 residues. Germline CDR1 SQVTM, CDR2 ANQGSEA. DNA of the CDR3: TGCAGCGTTGACACTGAAGCTTTCTTT. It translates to CSVDTEAFF.

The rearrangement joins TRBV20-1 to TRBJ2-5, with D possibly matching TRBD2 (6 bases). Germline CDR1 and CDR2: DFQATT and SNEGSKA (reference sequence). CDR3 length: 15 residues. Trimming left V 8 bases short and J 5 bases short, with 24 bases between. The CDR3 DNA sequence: TGCAGTCCAGGGACTCACGAAAGCCTCAGGGAGACCCAGTACTTC. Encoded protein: CSPGTHESLRETQYF.

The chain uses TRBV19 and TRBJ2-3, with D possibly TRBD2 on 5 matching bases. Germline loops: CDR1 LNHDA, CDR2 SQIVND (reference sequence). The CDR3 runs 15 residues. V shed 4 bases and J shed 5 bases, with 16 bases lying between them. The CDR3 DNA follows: TGTGCCAGTAGTACGGCCCGGGAATTAGGAGATACGCAGTATTTT. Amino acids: CASSTARELGDTQYF.

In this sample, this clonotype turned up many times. Written as DNA, the CDR3 is TGTGCCAGTAGTATGTATACGGGGGCATCGAACTATGGCTACACCTTC. Protein product: CASSMYTGASNYGYTF. The chain carries TRBV19 and TRBJ1-2, with a weak D call TRBD1 (6 bases). CDR3 length: 16 residues. The V end lost 3 bases, the J end lost 2 bases, and 16 bases lay between the germline ends. The germline gives CDR1 LNHDA, CDR2 SQIVND (reference sequence). The complete variable domain, with remaining parts taken from reference TRBV19 and TRBJ1-2, reads DGGITQSPKYLFRKEGQNVTLSCEQNLNHDAMYWYRQDPGQGLRLIYYSQIVNDFQKGDIAEGYSVSREKKESFPLTVTSAQKNPTAFYLCASSMYTGASNYGYTFGSGTRLTVV.

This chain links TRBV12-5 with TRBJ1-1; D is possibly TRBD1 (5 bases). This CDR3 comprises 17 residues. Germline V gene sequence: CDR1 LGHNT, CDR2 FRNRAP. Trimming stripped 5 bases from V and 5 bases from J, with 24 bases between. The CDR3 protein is CASGRDSRVQGWTEAFF. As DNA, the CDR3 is TGTGCTAGTGGTCGCGACAGTAGAGTGCAGGGCTGGACTGAAGCTTTCTTT.

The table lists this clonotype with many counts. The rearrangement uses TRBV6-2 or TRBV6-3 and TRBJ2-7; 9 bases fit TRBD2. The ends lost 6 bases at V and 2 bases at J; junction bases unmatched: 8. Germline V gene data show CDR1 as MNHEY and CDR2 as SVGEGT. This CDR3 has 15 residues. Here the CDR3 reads CASSPGTSKTYEQYF. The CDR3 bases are TGTGCCAGCAGCCCCGGGACTAGCAAAACCTACGAGCAGTACTTC.